Listed below are T cell receptor beta chains from one sample, sequenced in a study of early stage breast cancer tumors. TCRdb keeps only in-frame clones here, not all; method: immunoSEQ multiplex PCR. This sample has some 5,000 clones, with around 66% found just once. The sequenced sample was breast tumor tissue. These receptors were obtained from a person in their fifties or sixties with breast cancer. The CDR3 runs from the conserved cysteine through the conserved F or W. The order of the fields is J gene, D gene, clone size, V gene, CDR3 DNA, CDR3 protein. D genes are given only for firm matches. For some rows the clone size is stated as once, few or many, or as a class when expanded; others skip it.

>TRBJ1-2|NA|once|TRBV27
TGTGCCAGCAGTTTATTCGCCCAGGGTGGCTACACCTTC
CASSLFAQGGYTF
>TRBJ2-7|NA|once|TRBV7-2
TGTGCCAGCAGCTCGTTAGACCTGCCCGGATTTCAGTACTTC
CASSSLDLPGFQYF
>TRBJ2-1|TRBD1|NA|TRBV7-2
TGTGCCAGCAGCTTAGTGGAGACAGGGGTCAATGAGCAGTTCTTC
CASSLVETGVNEQFF
>TRBJ1-2|NA|NA|TRBV7-9
TGTGCCAGCAGCCCTAGGACAGAGGGGTATGGCTACACCTTC
CASSPRTEGYGYTF
>TRBJ2-1|TRBD2|NA|TRBV6-5
TGTGCCAGCAGTTTCGGGGCGGGAGCTTCCAATGAGCAGTTCTTC
CASSFGAGASNEQFF
>TRBJ1-5|NA|NA|TRBV27
TGTGCCAGCAGTTTAAATGTTTTTAGCAATCAGCCCCAGCATTTT
CASSLNVFSNQPQHF
>TRBJ2-1|TRBD2|NA|TRBV9
TGTGCCAGCAGCGTACTGGGGGAGGGGAGGAATGAGCAGTTCTTC
CASSVLGEGRNEQFF
>TRBJ2-2|NA|few|TRBV9
TGTGCCAGCAGCCCCGACCTAGGAGGCACCGGGGAGCTGTTTTTT
CASSPDLGGTGELFF
>TRBJ2-3|NA|once|TRBV11-2
TGTGCCAGCAGCTTAGGGGAAACTAGCACAGATACGCAGTATTTT
CASSLGETSTDTQYF
>TRBJ2-7|NA|few|TRBV7-7
TGTGCTAGCAGCTTAGACTCCAGCTCCTACGAGCAGTACTTC
CASSLDSSSYEQYF
>TRBJ2-5|NA|few|TRBV9
TGTGCCAGCAGCGTAGCCCCCTTGGACGGGACAGAGACCCAGTACTTC
CASSVAPLDGTETQYF
>TRBJ1-2|NA|NA|TRBV5-1
TGCGCCAGCAGCTTGGGGTTATTGCGGTCCTTC
CASSLGLLRSF
>TRBJ1-2|NA|NA|TRBV10-3
TGTGCCATCAGTGAGTCGGGTTTGGGGGCATATGGCTATGGCTACACCTTC
CAISESGLGAYGYGYTF
>TRBJ2-7|NA|few|TRBV6-1
TGTGCCAGCAGTGCGGGTCCCTACCCAAACTACGAGCAGTACTTC
CASSAGPYPNYEQYF
>TRBJ2-1|NA|NA|TRBV6-9
TGTGCCAGCAGTCAACAGGTAACCAATGAGCAGTTCTTC
CASSQQVTNEQFF
>TRBJ1-5|NA|NA|TRBV15
TGTGCCACCAGCAGAGAGTCAGGGTCTCAGCCCCAGCATTTT
CATSRESGSQPQHF
>TRBJ2-5|TRBD2|NA|TRBV11-2
TGTGCCAGCAGCGTTAGCGGGAGGGCCGGGGAGACCCAGTACTTC
CASSVSGRAGETQYF
>TRBJ2-7|NA|large|TRBV10-2
TGCGCCAGCAGTGCGGGCGGCGCCTACGAGCAGTACTTC
CASSAGGAYEQYF
>TRBJ2-7|NA|NA|TRBV14
TGTGCCAGCAGCCAATTATACGAGCAGTACTTC
CASSQLYEQYF
>TRBJ1-1|NA|NA|TRBV11-2
TGTGCCAGCAGCTTACTACAGGGAGCTGAAGCTTTCTTT
CASSLLQGAEAFF
>TRBJ1-2|NA|NA|TRBV7-9
TGTGCCAGCAGCTTACCTAACAGCCTATATGGCTACACCTTC
CASSLPNSLYGYTF
>TRBJ2-7|NA|once|TRBV18
TGTGCCAGCTCACCAGATGTAGGCTACGAGCAGTACTTC
CASSPDVGYEQYF
>TRBJ1-5|TRBD1|NA|TRBV28
TGTGCCAGCAGCCGTCCCGGGACAGGGGCCGGCAATCAGCCCCAGCATTTT
CASSRPGTGAGNQPQHF
>TRBJ2-1|NA|NA|TRBV11-2
TGTGCCAGCAGCTTAGTTTCAAGCGGTATACAGTTCTTC
CASSLVSSGIQFF
>TRBJ2-2|NA|NA|TRBV7-2
TGTGCCAGCACCTCGATGGGGGCGAACACCGGGGAGCTGTTTTTT
CASTSMGANTGELFF
>TRBJ2-6|NA|few|TRBV7-9
TGTGCCAGCACCCCACCTGGGGCCAACGTCCTGACTTTC
CASTPPGANVLTF
>TRBJ2-1|TRBD1|NA|TRBV7-6
TGTGCCAGCAGTATTAACAGGGGGAGGATCGATGAGCAGTTCTTC
CASSINRGRIDEQFF
>TRBJ1-2|TRBD1|NA|TRBV19
TGTGCCAGTAGTAGGGACAGTAACTATGGCTACACCTTC
CASSRDSNYGYTF
>TRBJ2-2|NA|NA|TRBV18
TGTGCCAGCTCACAGCCCCTCGGGCAGGGAGCGAACACCGGGGAGCTGTTTTTT
CASSQPLGQGANTGELFF
>TRBJ1-3|NA|once|TRBV5-1
TGCGCCAGCAGCTTGGAGAGCGTTTGGGGCAGGTGGGCATCTGGAAACACCATATATTTT
CASSLESVWGRWASGNTIYF
>TRBJ2-7|NA|NA|TRBV29-1
TGCAGCGTTGTAGAAGCGGTATCCTACGAGCAGTACTTC
CSVVEAVSYEQYF
>TRBJ2-7|TRBD2|NA|TRBV7-2
TGTGCCAGCAGCCGGGCGGGGGGAACCTACGAGCAGTACTTC
CASSRAGGTYEQYF
>TRBJ1-6|NA|NA|TRBV9
TGTGCCAGCAGCGTAGGGGTGGGGTCACCCCTCCACTTT
CASSVGVGSPLHF
>TRBJ1-1|TRBD1|NA|TRBV7-6
TGTGCCAGCAGCGATCGAGGGGGCCCGAACACTGAAGCTTTCTTT
CASSDRGGPNTEAFF
>TRBJ2-7|TRBD2|hyperexpanded|TRBV9
TGTGCCAGCAGCCCCGGGACTAGCGGGAGACAGCAGTACTTC
CASSPGTSGRQQYF
>TRBJ2-4|NA|NA|TRBV30
TGTGCCTTCGGCGACAGGGAGGACAAAAACATTCAGTACTTC
CAFGDREDKNIQYF
>TRBJ2-7|TRBD1|NA|TRBV5-1
TGCGCCAGCAGCCCAGGACAGGGATTTTACGAGCAGTACTTC
CASSPGQGFYEQYF
>TRBJ2-7|TRBD2|NA|TRBV7-2
TGTGCCAGCAGCGTAGGACTAGCGGGAGGGTACGAGCAGTACTTC
CASSVGLAGGYEQYF
>TRBJ2-5|NA|NA|TRBV10-1
TGCGCCAGCAAGACGGCGGAGCGGCCAGAGACCCAGTACTTC
CASKTAERPETQYF
>TRBJ1-1|TRBD1|few|TRBV5-5
TGTGCCAGCAGCTTCCAAGGGGGCGGAGGGAACACTGAAGCTTTCTTT
CASSFQGGGGNTEAFF
>TRBJ2-7|TRBD2|NA|TRBV29-1
TGCAGCGTTGTCAGCGGGATTTCCTACGAGCAGTACTTC
CSVVSGISYEQYF
>TRBJ2-5|NA|medium-sized|TRBV14
TGTGCCAGCAGCTTGACGGAACAAGAGACCCAGTACTTC
CASSLTEQETQYF
>TRBJ2-3|NA|NA|TRBV29-1
TGCAGCGCCCGGGACATAAAGTCAGATACGCAGTATTTT
CSARDIKSDTQYF
>TRBJ2-2|NA|few|TRBV7-2
TGTGCCAGCAGCTCCAGCGGTTTGGGGGAGCTGTTTTTT
CASSSSGLGELFF
>TRBJ2-3|TRBD2|few|TRBV4-2
TGTGCCAGCAGCCCCTACATAGCGGGGCGCAACATATTTACAGATACGCAGTATTTT
CASSPYIAGRNIFTDTQYF
>TRBJ1-6|NA|few|TRBV11-2
TGTGCCAGCAGCTTTAGACAGAGCTCCTATAATTCACCCCTCCACTTT
CASSFRQSSYNSPLHF
>TRBJ1-3|NA|once|TRBV7-2
TGTGCCAGCAGCATGACAGCCTCTGGAAACACCATATATTTT
CASSMTASGNTIYF
>TRBJ2-3|NA|once|TRBV7-2
TGTGCCAGTAGGGTCGGAAGCACAGATACGCAGTATTTT
CASRVGSTDTQYF
>TRBJ1-3|NA|NA|TRBV7-9
TGTGCCAGCAGCACCCTCTCGGTTGGAAACACCATATATTTT
CASSTLSVGNTIYF